This T cell receptor beta chain was sequenced during a study of T cells in Graves' hyperthyroidism and ophthalmopathy. Study-level points and caveats: In simple terms, a model built on 13 V-J features told ophthalmopathy apart from stable hyperthyroidism.

TCR beta CDR3 regions were amplified from RNA. HTBI primers drove first-round RT-PCR of the TCR CDR3. TCRdb processed the multiplex PCR reads anew with MiXCR; each CDR3 protein has one entry. Of about 840,000 distinct CDR3 sequences listed, more than 30% were seen once; the top ten hold about 8.9%. The CDR3 has 15 residues. The V and J ends lost 4 bases and 0 bases respectively, with 12 bases between them. Germline V gives CDR1 SGHTA, CDR2 FQGNSA. This clonotype has only a few counts. Its matching antigen is unknown. The specimen was blood. V and J are TRBV7-2 and TRBJ1-2, with D uncertain. The source is a man younger than 35 with Graves' hyperthyroidism. The CDR3 is CASSSRDTANYGYTF. DNA for the CDR3: TGTGCCAGCAGCTCCCGAGACACCGCTAACTATGGCTACACCTTC.